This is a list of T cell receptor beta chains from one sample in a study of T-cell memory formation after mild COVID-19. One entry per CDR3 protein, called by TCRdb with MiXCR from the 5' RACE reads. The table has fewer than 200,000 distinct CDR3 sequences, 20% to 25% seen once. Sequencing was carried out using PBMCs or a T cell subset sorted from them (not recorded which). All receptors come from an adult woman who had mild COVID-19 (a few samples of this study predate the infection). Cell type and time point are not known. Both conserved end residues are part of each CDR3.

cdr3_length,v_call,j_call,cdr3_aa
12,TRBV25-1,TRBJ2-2,CASSEGTWELFF
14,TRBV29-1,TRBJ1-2,CSVSPTGNAYGYTF
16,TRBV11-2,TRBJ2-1,CASSSVYSGSRDEQFF
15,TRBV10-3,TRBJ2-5,CAISEPLGQQETQYF
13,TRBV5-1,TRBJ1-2,CASAGTGVYGYTF
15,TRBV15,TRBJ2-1,CATSNDPTVYNEQFF
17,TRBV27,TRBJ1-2,CASTKWEYVGQYYGYTF
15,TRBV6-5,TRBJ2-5,CASSYGGRAQETQYF
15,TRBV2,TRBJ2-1,CASSEAHPSYNEQFF
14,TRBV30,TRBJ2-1,CAWSVIRSKDEQFF
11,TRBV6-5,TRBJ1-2,CASSTGVGYTF
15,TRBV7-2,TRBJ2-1,CDSSLVGGQGAEQFF
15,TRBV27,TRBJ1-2,CASSFPGQGIDGYTF
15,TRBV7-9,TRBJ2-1,CASSGGETAYNEQFF
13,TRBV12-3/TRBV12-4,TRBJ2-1,CASSRDRGGEQFF
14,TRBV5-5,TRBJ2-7,CASSHGLGSYEQYF
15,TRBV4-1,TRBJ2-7,CASSQEEGLANEQYF
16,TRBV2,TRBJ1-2,CASRGTGEDSNYGYTF
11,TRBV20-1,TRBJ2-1,CSEGTYNEQFF
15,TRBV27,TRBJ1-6,CASSLEQDYNSPLHF
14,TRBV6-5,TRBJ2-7,CASSHRDSLWEQYF
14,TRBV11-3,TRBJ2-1,CASSIRTGDNEQFF